The source of this TCR beta chain is a study of blood T cell repertoires in COVID-19. Across the whole study: COVID-19 samples, acute and convalescent, were from the United States, Italy and Spain. PBMCs, B-cell-depleted T cells, or T cells provided the cDNA or gDNA that made up the material.

J lost 4 bases, V lost 2 bases, and 6 bases had no gene match. The CDR3 is 17 residues long. Looked up from germline, CDR1 is MNHNS and CDR2 is SASEGT. Original methodology: Counts of nucleated cells, estimated from reference gene primer amplification, were obtained. Using immunoSEQ multiplex PCR, the repertoire was profiled, and TCRdb retains in-frame clones only, with some absent. D and trimming come from the DNA, and the V and J calls and clone size come from that table. The profile shows some 250,000 clones, roughly 85% of them singletons. This TCR derives from a woman between 50 and 59 years old who had recovered from COVID-19. Sequenced: PBMCs or T cells enriched from blood (not recorded which). The chain carries TRBV6-1 and TRBJ2-2; 11 nucleotides align to TRBD2. Here the CDR3 reads CASSERRLAGITGELFF. CDR3 sequence (DNA): TGTGCCAGCAGTGAACGTAGACTAGCGGGGATCACCGGGGAGCTGTTTTTT.